This TCR beta chain came from a study of blood T cell repertoires in COVID-19. Whole-study context: Sites across the United States, Italy and Spain contributed samples from acute and convalescent COVID-19. T cells, B-cell-depleted T cells, or PBMCs provided the cDNA or gDNA that served as material.

Germline CDR1 MGHRA, CDR2 YSYEKL. CDR3 length equals 17 residues. Trimming at V came to 2 bases and at J to 3 bases, leaving 8 bases not matched to a gene. Per the authors' pipeline: Amplifying reference gene primers gave estimates of nucleated cell counts. Method: immunoSEQ multiplex PCR; TCRdb's copy keeps in-frame clones and lacks some. V and J calls and clone size come straight from that table; D and trimming were deduced from the DNA. The sample consists of over 100,000 clones, about four fifths of them appearing once. Sequenced sample: peripheral blood. The TCR sequence derives from an elderly woman with acute or convalescent COVID-19. J is TRBJ1-4 and V is TRBV4-1, with 8 bases matching TRBD1. The CDR3 DNA follows: TGCGCCAGCAGCCAAAGGACAGGGCCATCAGCTAATGAAAAACTGTTTTTT. It codes for CASSQRTGPSANEKLFF.